These T cell receptor beta chains were read from a single sample in a study of T cell repertoires in cytomegalovirus infection. TCRdb called the reads again in MiXCR, with one record for every CDR3 protein. Altogether 250,000 or so distinct CDR3 sequences are present, 17% being singletons, with the ten largest covering around 43%. Sequenced input: CD8+ T cells from PBMCs. All receptors come from a human donor in good health (CMV status not recorded). Some clones in this sample may be carry-over from other donors' samples. Both conserved end residues are trimmed from each CDR3.

>TRBV7-9|14|TRBJ2-2
ASSWPGQGFTGELF
>TRBV6-5|15|TRBJ2-2
ASSYLAGTANTGELF
>TRBV6-2/TRBV6-3|12|TRBJ1-2
ASSLTGALDGYT
>TRBV7-9|14|TRBJ1-5
ASSLGVDDSNQPQH
>TRBV5-1|13|TRBJ2-7
ASSQYRDGRGEQY
>TRBV20-1|13|TRBJ2-3
SVPGAGILSDTQY
>TRBV6-1|14|TRBJ2-7
ASSPRAGTQPYEQY
>TRBV27|13|TRBJ1-1
ASSLIRTGPTEAF
>TRBV10-3|14|TRBJ2-1
AISESGGGPYNEQF
>TRBV12-3/TRBV12-4|10|TRBJ2-1
ASSLRVIEQF
>TRBV19|10|TRBJ1-6
ASRDRLAPLH
>TRBV12-3/TRBV12-4|11|TRBJ2-5
ASSSGAGETQY
>TRBV28|13|TRBJ1-5
ASSTRDRVNQPQH
>TRBV7-6|14|TRBJ2-3
ASSSGLRPGTDTQY
>TRBV27|15|TRBJ1-5
ASSLTIRGAQLQPQH
>TRBV12-3/TRBV12-4|12|TRBJ2-3
ASTWQGTTDTQY
>TRBV27|12|TRBJ2-1
ASRKGQGRSEQF
>TRBV29-1|10|TRBJ1-2
SVTWGASGYT
>TRBV4-3|14|TRBJ2-1
ASSQEFTGTENEQF
>TRBV12-3/TRBV12-4|13|TRBJ2-7
ASSTTSGDSYEQY
>TRBV25-1|12|TRBJ2-3
ASSEKRGTDTQY
>TRBV24-1|17|TRBJ1-5
ATSDLHRESGGSNQPQH
>TRBV7-8|14|TRBJ2-7
ASSLRGGYSSYEQY
>TRBV25-1|17|TRBJ2-5
ASTGPSGGPLRLKETQY
>TRBV7-8|10|TRBJ1-1
ASSPRTDEAF
>TRBV6-1|12|TRBJ2-7
ASNPRALSYEQY
>TRBV7-8|13|TRBJ1-1
ASSSEPGGFPEAF
>TRBV7-9|13|TRBJ1-2
ASSPREGAHYGYT
>TRBV11-3|12|TRBJ1-1
ASSLGSGNTEAF
>TRBV4-3|13|TRBJ2-7
ASSHRRANTYEQY
>TRBV7-8|14|TRBJ2-1
ASSLSSAGGVNEQF
>TRBV2|13|TRBJ1-2
ASSDQVSVDYGYT
>TRBV15|15|TRBJ2-1
ATSSWPQGSSYNEQF
>TRBV5-1|14|TRBJ2-3
ASSRAKGGPTDTQY
>TRBV7-9|10|TRBJ2-2
ASSLTAGELF
>TRBV2|10|TRBJ1-2
ASQDQALGYT